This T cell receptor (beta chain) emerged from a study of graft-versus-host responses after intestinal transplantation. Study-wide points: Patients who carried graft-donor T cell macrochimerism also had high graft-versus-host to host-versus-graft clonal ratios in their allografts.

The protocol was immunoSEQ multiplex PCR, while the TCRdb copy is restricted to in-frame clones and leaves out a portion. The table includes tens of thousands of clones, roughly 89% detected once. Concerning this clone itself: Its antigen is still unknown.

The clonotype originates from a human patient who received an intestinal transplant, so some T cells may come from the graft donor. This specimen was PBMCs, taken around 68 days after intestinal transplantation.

This CDR3 reads CASSQSLGGYSPLHF. In nucleotides, the CDR3 is TGTGCCAGCAGCCAATCACTGGGGGGCTATTCACCCCTCCACTTT. The rearrangement joins TRBV14 to TRBJ1-6, with D tentatively TRBD1 (6 bases). Germline CDR1 and CDR2: SGHDN and FVKESK. Trimming took off 2 bases at V and 8 bases at J, with 13 bases between the two ends. The CDR3 covers 15 residues.